This T cell receptor beta chain was obtained from a study of blood T cell repertoires in COVID-19. Study-level information: There were acute and convalescent COVID-19 samples, and they came from the United States, Italy and Spain. The cDNA or gDNA used as material had been derived from T cells, B-cell-depleted T cells, or PBMCs.

Recruited during active infection, patients (from Seattle) were subsequently followed longitudinally. Germline V lookup: CDR1 SGHTS, CDR2 YDEGEE. This CDR3 has 17 residues. The J segment lost 1 base and the V segment lost 2 bases, leaving 10 bases of the junction unmatched. Per the original data handling: By means of reference gene primer amplification, nucleated cell counts were estimated. Sequenced by immunoSEQ multiplex PCR; TCRdb stores in-frame clones only, minus some. V and J calls and clone size are copied from that table; D and trimming were computed from the DNA. The sample contains more than 200,000 clones, about 81% of which appear only once.

This chain connects TRBV5-8 to TRBJ2-3; 7 bases match TRBD1. This receptor was obtained from an elderly woman with COVID-19, enrolled during active disease. Sequencing was done on a sample of peripheral blood. CDR3 bases: TGTGCCAGCAGCTTAAGACAGGGTCATTGGGGCACAGATACGCAGTATTTT. Its translation: CASSLRQGHWGTDTQYF. Complete variable domain (other parts from reference TRBV5-8 and TRBJ2-3): EAGVTQSPTHLIKTRGQQATLRCSPISGHTSVYWYQQALGLGLQFLLWYDEGEERNRGNFPPRFSGRQFPNYSSELNVNALELEDSALYLCASSLRQGHWGTDTQYFGPGTRLTVL.